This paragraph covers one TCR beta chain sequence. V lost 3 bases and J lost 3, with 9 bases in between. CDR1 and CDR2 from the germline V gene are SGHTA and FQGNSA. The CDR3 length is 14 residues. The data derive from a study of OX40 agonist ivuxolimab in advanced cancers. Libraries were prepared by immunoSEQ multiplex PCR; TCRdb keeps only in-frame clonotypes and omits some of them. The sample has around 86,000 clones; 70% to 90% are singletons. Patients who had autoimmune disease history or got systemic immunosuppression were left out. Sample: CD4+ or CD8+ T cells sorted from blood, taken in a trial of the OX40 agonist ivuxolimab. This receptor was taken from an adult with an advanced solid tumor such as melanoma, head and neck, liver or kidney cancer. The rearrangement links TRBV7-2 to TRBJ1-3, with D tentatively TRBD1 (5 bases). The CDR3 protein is CASSLGPLGNTIYF. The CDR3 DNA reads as TGTGCCAGCAGCTTGGGGCCCCTTGGAAACACCATATATTTT.